These T cell receptor beta chains were read from a single sample in a study of blood T cell repertoires in COVID-19. Clones were read by immunoSEQ multiplex PCR, and TCRdb kept only the in-frame ones, dropping some. The sample shows about 140,000 clones, about 90% of them seen only once. Source material: peripheral blood. These receptors originate from a man aged 45 to 65 with active or convalescent COVID-19. The CDR3 runs from the conserved cysteine through the conserved F or W. A D gene is named only where the DNA matches it firmly. Rows may omit the clone size; those that give it use once, few, many or a size class.

d_call j_call clone_size v_call cdr3_length cdr3_nt cdr3_aa
. TRBJ1-2 . TRBV19 13 TGTGCCAGTAGTATAAGCGGGAACTATGGCTACACCTTC CASSISGNYGYTF
TRBD2 TRBJ2-3 . TRBV15 14 TGTGCCACCAGCCTACCGGGAGGAGCAGATACGCAGTATTTT CATSLPGGADTQYF
TRBD1 TRBJ1-2 . TRBV7-6 16 TGTGCCAGCAGCCCCCGGGGGACAGGGGTTGGTTATGGCTACACCTTC CASSPRGTGVGYGYTF
. TRBJ2-4 many TRBV11-2 11 TGTGCCAGCAGCCAGTCGACACAACAGTACTTC CASSQSTQQYF
. TRBJ2-2 . TRBV5-4 16 TGTGCCAGCAGCTCGGAACGGGGGAAGAACACCGGGGAGCTGTTTTTT CASSSERGKNTGELFF
. TRBJ2-1 . TRBV3-1/TRBV3-2 16 TGTGCCAGCAGCCAAGATAGGAGACTAGATTTCGATGAGCAGTTCTTC CASSQDRRLDFDEQFF
. TRBJ2-5 . TRBV7-9 13 TGTGCCAGCAGCTTAGCGGGAGGAGAGACCCAGTACTTC CASSLAGGETQYF
TRBD1 TRBJ1-5 . TRBV6-5 15 TGTGCCAGCAAGGGACAGGGCTCGGGGAATCAGCCCCAGCATTTT CASKGQGSGNQPQHF
. TRBJ1-1 . TRBV29-1 14 TGCAGCGTTGAGCTCAGACAGGTGAACACTGAAGCTTTCTTT CSVELRQVNTEAFF
TRBD2 TRBJ2-3 . TRBV6-1 16 TGTGCCAGCAGTGATCTAGCGGGCAGACTCACAGATACGCAGTATTTT CASSDLAGRLTDTQYF
TRBD1 TRBJ2-5 . TRBV5-1 16 TGCGCCAGCAGCTTACCGGGACAGGGGTACCGAGAGACCCAGTACTTC CASSLPGQGYRETQYF
. TRBJ2-2 . TRBV28 14 TGTGCCAGCAGTACACCGGGTAACACCGGGGAGCTGTTTTTT CASSTPGNTGELFF
. TRBJ2-2 . TRBV19 21 TGTGCCAGTAGTAGCGGGGGGAGGGGGCCGGCTAGCGGTACCCCCGGCGGGGAGCTGTTTTTT CASSSGGRGPASGTPGGELFF
TRBD1 TRBJ2-7 . TRBV5-5 16 TGTGCCAGCAGCTTGGAGGGGGCAGGGGTAACCTACGAGCAGTACTTC CASSLEGAGVTYEQYF
TRBD1 TRBJ2-1 once TRBV5-1 15 TGCGCCAGCAGCTCCGGGACAGGCCTCTACAATGAGCAGTTCTTC CASSSGTGLYNEQFF
TRBD1 TRBJ2-2 . TRBV19 16 TGTGCCAGTAGCCCCGCCGGGACAGGGCACACCGGGGAGCTGTTTTTT CASSPAGTGHTGELFF
. TRBJ2-1 . TRBV2 10 TGTGCCAGCAGCCTTAATGAGCAGTTCTTC CASSLNEQFF
. TRBJ1-2 . TRBV6-5 15 TGTGCCAGCAGTTACTCTTCGGTGATTAACTATGGCTACACCTTC CASSYSSVINYGYTF
TRBD2 TRBJ2-5 . TRBV7-3 15 TGTGCCAGCAGCTTAATGGGACTAGCGGAAGAGACCCAGTACTTC CASSLMGLAEETQYF
TRBD1 TRBJ2-1 . TRBV15 15 TGTGCCACCAGCAGAGCTCGGGCAGGGGGCGATGAGCAGTTCTTC CATSRARAGGDEQFF
. TRBJ1-1 . TRBV28 12 TGTGCCAGCAGTTCCCACGGGTTTGAAGCTTTCTTT CASSSHGFEAFF
. TRBJ2-7 . TRBV4-3 16 TGCGCCAGCAGCCAAGCAAGTAGCGGAGCAACCTACGAGCAGTACTTC CASSQASSGATYEQYF
. TRBJ1-5 . TRBV24-1 13 TGTGCCACCAGGGCCGGGACTAATCAGCCCCAGCATTTT CATRAGTNQPQHF
. TRBJ2-3 . TRBV19 13 TGTGCCAGTAGTATAGCGGGCACAGATACGCAGTATTTT CASSIAGTDTQYF
TRBD2 TRBJ2-3 . TRBV5-4 16 TGTGCCAGCAGCCTAAGGACTAGCGGGAGGGTGGATACGCAGTATTTT CASSLRTSGRVDTQYF
TRBD1 TRBJ1-1 . TRBV28 13 TGTGCCAGCAACGGCAGGGGGTACACTGAAGCTTTCTTT CASNGRGYTEAFF
. TRBJ2-2 . TRBV30 12 TGTGCCTGGACCTCCCACACCGGGGAGCTGTTTTTT CAWTSHTGELFF
TRBD2 TRBJ2-7 . TRBV14 15 TGTGCCAGCAGTCCTCCGGGACTAGCGGCCCACGAGCAGTACTTC CASSPPGLAAHEQYF
TRBD2 TRBJ2-7 . TRBV27 14 TGTGCCAGCAGCCAGCGGGAGTCGTCGAGTGAGCAGTACTTC CASSQRESSSEQYF
TRBD2 TRBJ2-7 . TRBV5-1 15 TGCGCCAGCAGCTTGGTTGGGCGGGAGCGTTACGAGCAGTACTTC CASSLVGRERYEQYF
. TRBJ2-1 . TRBV18 14 TGTGCCAGCGCGGAGAGGGCAGCCTACAATGAGCAGTTCTTC CASAERAAYNEQFF
. TRBJ2-5 . TRBV6-1 18 TGTGCCAGCAGTGCGGGCAGGCTAGCGCACTACTTCCAAGAGACCCAGTACTTC CASSAGRLAHYFQETQYF
. TRBJ1-3 . TRBV28 17 TGTGCCAGCAGTCCCTTCCGACTGCTTCTCTCTGGAAACACCATATATTTT CASSPFRLLLSGNTIYF
TRBD1 TRBJ1-5 once TRBV19 16 TGTGCCAGTAGTCCGAGGACAGGGGATTCCAATCAGCCCCAGCATTTT CASSPRTGDSNQPQHF
TRBD1 TRBJ1-2 . TRBV30 16 TGTGCCTGGAGCGGTTCGAGGGGACAGAGGAATTATGGCTACACCTTC CAWSGSRGQRNYGYTF
. TRBJ1-1 . TRBV7-6 13 TGTGCCAGCAGCTTGGTCAGGAACACTGAAGCTTTCTTT CASSLVRNTEAFF
TRBD1 TRBJ2-2 . TRBV12-5 15 TGTGCTAGTGGTTTCGGGACAGGGCACACCGGGGAGCTGTTTTTT CASGFGTGHTGELFF
TRBD1 TRBJ2-7 . TRBV7-8 14 TGTGCCAGCAGCCTTACGGTGGACAGGCCCGAGCAGTACTTC CASSLTVDRPEQYF
TRBD1 TRBJ2-5 . TRBV19 14 TGTGCCAGTAATTCCCCAGGGGGTGGAGAGACCCAGTACTTC CASNSPGGGETQYF
. TRBJ2-1 . TRBV19 15 TGTGCCAGTAGTATAGAGGAGGGTTCCTACAATGAGCAGTTCTTC CASSIEEGSYNEQFF
. TRBJ1-4 . TRBV20-1 15 TGCAGTGCTAGTTCCTACCCGACAACTAATGAAAAACTGTTTTTT CSASSYPTTNEKLFF
. TRBJ1-5 . TRBV4-2 18 TGTGCCAGCAGCCAGCTCGGGGGGGGAGCCTTGGGCAATCAGCCCCAGCATTTT CASSQLGGGALGNQPQHF
. TRBJ2-7 . TRBV7-9 13 TGTGCCAGCAGCTTAGGGTCGGCGGGCGAGCAGTACTTC CASSLGSAGEQYF
TRBD1 TRBJ1-1 . TRBV28 13 TGTGCCAGCAGTCCGGGACAGGGACCTGAAGCTTTCTTT CASSPGQGPEAFF